The 32 T cell receptor beta chains below were found in one sample sequenced in a study of Ad26.COV2.S vaccination and SARS-CoV-2 variants. Treatment denoted: 15 to 20 received Ad26.COV2.S at low or high dose, single or two shots; about 5 received placebo; per-sample allocation not given. Samples analyzed were those drawn on day 63 after the first vaccine or placebo injection. The table came from immunoSEQ multiplex PCR; TCRdb's copy has only in-frame clones and leaves some out. The table records some 340,000 clones, about 82% of them present only once. Material: peripheral blood, obtained in a trial of Ad26.COV2.S vaccine versus placebo. Receptors originate from a person aged 18-65 years who received the Ad26.COV2.S COVID-19 vaccine or a placebo.

In its sample, this clone was seen once. J is TRBJ1-6 and V is TRBV30; 10 bases are shared with TRBD1. The CDR3 loop spans 16 amino acids. Germline CDR1 GTSNPN, CDR2 SVGIG (reference sequence). V lost 0 bases, J lost 8 bases, and 7 bases stayed unmatched. The CDR3 sequence is CAWSVRQGARDSPLHF. CDR3 sequence (DNA): TGTGCCTGGAGTGTTCGACAGGGGGCGAGGGATTCACCCCTCCACTTT.

The rearrangement joins TRBV9 to TRBJ2-3; unclear D gene. This CDR3 contains 12 residues. Looked up from germline, CDR1 is SGDLS and CDR2 is YYNGEE. Trimming took 3 bases from V and 8 from J, leaving 10 bases between them. DNA of the CDR3: TGTGCCAGCAGCGCAGGTGAGGCTACGCAGTATTTT. Translation gives CASSAGEATQYF. Using reference TRBV9 and TRBJ2-3 for the parts outside the CDR3, the full variable domain is DSGVTQTPKHLITATGQRVTLRCSPRSGDLSVYWYQQSLDQGLQFLIQYYNGEERAKGNILERFSAQQFPDLHSELNLSSLELGDSALYFCASSAGEATQYFGPGTRLTVL.

This clone has just a few counts. CDR3 nucleotides: TGCGCCAGCAGCCGGTCCGGGACAGGGGGTCAATACACCATATATTTT. This gives the protein CASSRSGTGGQYTIYF. The rearrangement joins TRBV4-1 to TRBJ1-3; TRBD1 matches at 11 bases. There are 16 residues in the CDR3. The J segment lost 8 bases and the V segment lost 4 bases, leaving 10 bases of the junction unmatched. Germline CDR1 and CDR2: MGHRA and YSYEKL.

This chain joins TRBV2 and TRBJ2-3; TRBD1 or TRBD2 may be the D gene (7 bases each). This CDR3 is built from 15 residues. Trimming shortened V by 5 bases and J by 0 bases, and 12 bases separated the two germline ends. Germline assignment: CDR1 SNHLY and CDR2 FYNNEI. The CDR3: CASSSQGGSTDTQYF. CDR3 bases: TGTGCCAGCAGTTCCCAGGGGGGGAGCACAGATACGCAGTATTTT.

The chain employs TRBV15 and TRBJ2-3; D perhaps matches TRBD2 (5 bases). The V gene's germline CDR1 is LNHNV and CDR2 YYDKDF (reference sequence). The V end was cut by 1 base, the J end by 8 bases, with 16 bases between. The CDR3 sequence is 15 residues long. In DNA, the CDR3 is TGTGCCACCAGCAGAGCGCGGGCAGCAGTTGGTACGCAGTATTTT. Encoded protein: CATSRARAAVGTQYF. Full variable domain (outside the CDR3, taken from reference TRBV15 and TRBJ2-3): DAMVIQNPRYQVTQFGKPVTLSCSQTLNHNVMYWYQQKSSQAPKLLFHYYDKDFNNEADTPDNFQSRRPNTSFCFLDIRSPGLGDTAMYLCATSRARAAVGTQYFGPGTRLTVL.

The chain carries TRBV7-8 and TRBJ2-3; a weak D match, TRBD2 (6 bases). Trimming took 2 bases from V and 5 from J, leaving 17 bases between them. This CDR3 contains 16 residues. Germline V gives CDR1 SGHVS, CDR2 FQNEAQ. The CDR3 here is CASSLWGGLEGDTQYF. The DNA for the CDR3 is TGTGCCAGCAGCTTATGGGGAGGACTCGAAGGAGATACGCAGTATTTT. Complete variable domain (other parts from reference TRBV7-8 and TRBJ2-3): GAGVSQSPRYKVAKRGQDVALRCDPISGHVSLFWYQQALGQGPEFLTYFQNEAQLDKSGLPSDRFFAERPEGSVSTLKIQRTQQEDSAVYLCASSLWGGLEGDTQYFGPGTRLTVL.

This clone was observed a few times. V and J are TRBV3-1 (or the pseudogene TRBV3-2) and TRBJ1-1; 9 bases agree with TRBD1. Trimming at V came to 1 base and at J to 4 bases, leaving 4 bases not matched to a gene. The germline V gene has CDR1 LGHDT and CDR2 YNNKEL (reference sequence). CDR3 size: 15 residues. The CDR3 reads CASSQARDRATEAFF. The CDR3 DNA is TGTGCCAGCAGCCAAGCCCGGGACAGGGCCACTGAAGCTTTCTTT.

This chain links TRBV5-4 with TRBJ2-7; D might be TRBD1 or TRBD2, each matching 5 bases. The germline V and J ends were trimmed by 1 base and 5 bases, with 10 bases remaining between them. This CDR3 is 13 amino acids long. CDR1 and CDR2 (germline): SGHNT, YYREEE (reference sequence). The CDR3 loop reads CASSLPRGDEQYF. The CDR3 bases are TGTGCCAGCAGCTTGCCTAGAGGGGACGAGCAGTACTTC.

V is TRBV30 and J is TRBJ2-5; TRBD2 matches 7 bases. V was clipped by 3 bases and J by 4 bases; unmatched bases: 5. The germline V gene has CDR1 GTSNPN and CDR2 SVGIG (reference sequence). This CDR3 is 13 amino acids long. The CDR3 DNA sequence: TGTGCCTGGAGCGCCTCGGGGGGAGAGACCCAGTACTTC. Its protein product is CAWSASGGETQYF.

V and J are TRBV11-2 and TRBJ1-1; D is perhaps TRBD1 (5 bases). The CDR3 is 16 residues long. Trimming cost V 0 bases and J 5 bases, with 16 bases left between them. Germline-derived CDR1 and CDR2 are SGHAT and FQNNGV. The chain's CDR3 is CASSLDQGGSLTEAFF. In DNA, the CDR3 is TGTGCCAGCAGCTTAGATCAGGGAGGGAGCTTGACTGAAGCTTTCTTT.

This sequence joins TRBV7-9 and TRBJ1-1; the match to TRBD1 covers 7 bases. CDR3 length: 13 amino acids. V was pared by 5 bases and J by 7 bases, with 7 bases of the junction left unmatched. Germline CDR1 and CDR2: SEHNR and FQNEAQ (reference sequence). CDR3 coding DNA: TGTGCCAGCAGCCGATCGACAGGGAATGAAGCTTTCTTT. This sequence encodes CASSRSTGNEAFF.

This clone showed up just a few times. The sample contains more than one DNA sequence encoding this CDR3. The rearrangement uses TRBV7-3 and TRBJ2-3; 14 nucleotides match TRBD2. The germline V gene has CDR1 SGHTA and CDR2 FQGTGA. With 4 bases clipped from V and 1 base from J, the junction kept 1 base outside the gene matches. CDR3 size: 16 residues. The CDR3 sequence is CASSSGLAGGTDTQYF. The DNA for the CDR3 is TGTGCCAGCAGCTCGGGACTAGCGGGGGGCACAGATACGCAGTATTTT.

The J gene is TRBJ2-7, the V gene TRBV6-5; 7 bases match TRBD1. Germline-derived CDR1 and CDR2 are MNHEY and SVGAGI. CDR3 length: 13 residues. The ends lost 5 bases at V and 5 bases at J; junction bases unmatched: 6. The DNA for the CDR3 is TGTGCCAGCAGTCCTGACAGGGCCCACGAGCAGTACTTC. Its protein is CASSPDRAHEQYF.

The CDR3 DNA is TGTGCCAGCAGACAGGGCCTCTCTGGAAACACCATATATTTT. Its protein is CASRQGLSGNTIYF. This chain joins TRBV6-5 and TRBJ1-3, with D tentatively TRBD1 (6 bases). V was clipped by 6 bases and J by 0 bases, with 9 bases between them. Germline CDR1 and CDR2: MNHEY and SVGAGI. This CDR3 region has 14 residues.

The chain links TRBV5-6 to TRBJ2-1; D assignment may be TRBD1 or TRBD2 (5 bases each). Germline CDR1 reads SGHDT; CDR2 reads YYEEEE. Trimming pared 4 bases from V and 2 bases from J, leaving 7 bases between. The CDR3 has 13 residues. CDR3 loop: CASSGGAYNEQFF. The CDR3 DNA reads TGTGCCAGCAGCGGGGGTGCCTACAATGAGCAGTTCTTC.

This CDR3 is CASSLMVGQEDNYGYTF. The CDR3, as DNA: TGTGCCAGCAGTTTAATGGTCGGACAGGAGGATAACTATGGCTACACCTTC. The chain is built from TRBV28 and TRBJ1-2; 7 nucleotides match TRBD1. Germline V gives CDR1 MDHEN, CDR2 SYDVKM. The trim removed 2 bases at V and 1 base at J, leaving 10 bases unmatched. CDR3 size: 17 residues.

The genes are TRBV19 and TRBJ2-3; 8 nucleotides align to TRBD1. The CDR3 runs 16 residues. Unmatched junction bases numbered 8, after V lost 5 bases and J lost 1 base. Germline V gene lookup returns CDR1 LNHDA and CDR2 SQIVND (reference sequence). Written as DNA, the CDR3 is TGTGCCAGTAGTCCCGACAGGGGTTTTGGCACAGATACGCAGTATTTT. Its translation: CASSPDRGFGTDTQYF.

About this clone itself: The identical CDR3 is also encoded by other nucleotide sequences in the sample. V gene TRBV28 combines with J gene TRBJ1-5; 7 nucleotides align to TRBD1. This CDR3 contains 15 residues. Germline V gene lookup returns CDR1 MDHEN and CDR2 SYDVKM. The V and J ends lost 3 bases and 0 bases, in that order; junction bases with no gene match: 2. As DNA, the CDR3 is TGTGCCAGCAGTTTTGGGACAGATAGCAATCAGCCCCAGCATTTT. It translates to CASSFGTDSNQPQHF.

The chain links TRBV7-9 to TRBJ1-1; 7 bases are a match to TRBD1. In germline, CDR1 is SEHNR, CDR2 FQNEAQ (reference sequence). The junction had 12 bases not matched to a gene; V was cut back by 5 bases and J by 6 bases. The CDR3 runs to 15 residues. The CDR3 protein is CASSPVARGGPEAFF. In DNA, the CDR3 is TGTGCCAGCAGCCCAGTTGCGCGAGGGGGCCCTGAAGCTTTCTTT.

The chain recombines TRBV27 with TRBJ1-2, with a possible D match to TRBD1 (6 bases). Germline V gives CDR1 MNHEY, CDR2 SMNVEV (reference sequence). This CDR3 has 14 residues. The ends were cut back, 6 bases at V and 2 bases at J, with 13 bases in the middle. DNA of the CDR3: TGTGCCAGCAGACCTGGCGGGGGCAACTATGGCTACACCTTC. Translation gives CASRPGGGNYGYTF.

The J gene is TRBJ1-1, the V gene TRBV7-8; tentative D call: TRBD1 (6 bases). The ends were cut back, 7 bases at V and 8 bases at J, with 11 bases in the middle. The CDR3 is 11 residues long. From germline, CDR1 is SGHVS and CDR2 FQNEAQ. The CDR3 spells CASNRQEEAFF. CDR3 nucleotide sequence: TGTGCCAGCAACCGACAGGAGGAAGCTTTCTTT.

The V call is TRBV10-1, the J call TRBJ2-4; a weak D match, TRBD2 (5 bases). This CDR3 region has 14 residues. V was pared by 8 bases and J by 5 bases, with 16 bases between. Germline V lookup: CDR1 WNHNN, CDR2 SYGVQD (reference sequence). CDR3 residues: CASSGDSVQNIQYF. The CDR3 bases are TGCGCCAGCTCCGGGGATTCGGTTCAAAACATTCAGTACTTC.

The chain uses TRBV14 and TRBJ1-2; D uncertain. V lost 4 bases to trimming and J lost 4 bases, with 19 bases between them. The CDR3 is 16 amino acids. In germline, CDR1 is SGHDN, CDR2 FVKESK. The CDR3 spells CASSRGRDGVLYGYTF. The CDR3 DNA follows: TGTGCCAGCAGCCGCGGAAGAGACGGTGTTCTCTATGGCTACACCTTC.

J is TRBJ2-7 and V is TRBV3-1 (or the pseudogene TRBV3-2); tentatively, D is TRBD1 or TRBD2 (6 bases each). The CDR3 totals 14 residues. V was cut by 1 base and J by 5 bases, with 12 bases left in between. CDR1 and CDR2 (germline): LGHDT, YNNKEL (reference sequence). The CDR3 protein is CASSQGGGPNEQYF. Here the CDR3 DNA reads TGTGCCAGCAGCCAAGGAGGGGGGCCTAACGAGCAGTACTTC.

The chain joins TRBV7-2 to TRBJ2-3; D ambiguous. CDR1 and CDR2 from the germline V gene are SGHTA and FQGNSA. Trimming cost V 2 bases and J 0 bases, with 9 bases left between them. This CDR3 is built from 15 residues. The CDR3 is CASSLYSASTDTQYF. In nucleotides, the CDR3 is TGTGCCAGCAGCTTATACTCCGCTAGCACAGATACGCAGTATTTT.

The J gene is TRBJ2-5, the V gene TRBV24-1; weak D call: TRBD1 (6 bases). CDR1 KGHDR and CDR2 SFDVKD come from the germline V gene. The V end was cut by 3 bases, the J end by 5 bases, with 15 bases between. This CDR3 is built from 15 residues. The CDR3 loop is CATSDATQGGETQYF. The CDR3 coding sequence is TGTGCCACCAGTGATGCCACACAGGGCGGGGAGACCCAGTACTTC.

This rearrangement joins TRBV28 to TRBJ1-2; no clear D. CDR3 length: 14 residues. Trimming removed 8 bases at V and 7 bases at J, with 20 bases between. The V gene's germline CDR1 is MDHEN and CDR2 SYDVKM. The CDR3 coding sequence is TGTGCCAGCCCCCCATTAGTTCCGGGTGTTGGCTACACCTTC. It codes for CASPPLVPGVGYTF.

The chain is built from TRBV11-2 and TRBJ1-3; D gene ambiguous. Trimming took 3 bases from V and 4 from J, leaving 16 bases between them. Per germline, CDR1 SGHAT and CDR2 FQNNGV. The CDR3 covers 16 residues. CDR3 coding DNA: TGTGCCAGCAGCTTTATAGGTGGTGAACGGGGAAACACCATATATTTT. Its protein product is CASSFIGGERGNTIYF.

The J gene is TRBJ1-1, the V gene TRBV9, with D uncertain. The CDR3 is made up of 12 amino acids. V was shortened by 0 bases and J by 11 bases, with 11 bases between the two germline ends. Germline V CDR1 and CDR2: SGDLS, YYNGEE. CDR3 nucleotides: TGTGCCAGCAGCGTAGAGACGGGTTCCGCTTTCTTT. This gives the protein CASSVETGSAFF.

The V call is TRBV5-4, the J call TRBJ2-5, with 10 bases identical to TRBD2. This CDR3 spans 15 amino acids. Germline V CDR1 and CDR2: SGHNT, YYREEE (reference sequence). V trimming: 1 base; J trimming: 2 bases; junction bases outside the gene matches: 2. The CDR3 DNA reads as TGTGCCAGCAGCTTGCAAGCGGGGGGGCAAGAGACCCAGTACTTC. Translation gives CASSLQAGGQETQYF.

CDR3 in DNA: TGCGCCAGCAGCTTGGACTCCCTCCCCTACGAGCAGTACTTC. Translating it yields CASSLDSLPYEQYF. The rearrangement links TRBV5-1 to TRBJ2-7; the D is unclear. Germline CDR1 reads SGHRS; CDR2 reads YFSETQ. The CDR3 sequence is 14 residues long. V was pared by 0 bases and J by 2 bases, with 9 bases between.

The chain uses TRBV9 and TRBJ1-6, with a tentative D call TRBD1 (6 bases). With 2 bases removed from V and 5 bases from J, the gap between germline ends came to 11 bases. CDR3 length: 15 residues. Per germline, CDR1 SGDLS and CDR2 YYNGEE. In nucleotides, the CDR3 is TGTGCCAGCAGCGTCACGGGGGCGGATAATTCACCCCTCCACTTT. This translates into CASSVTGADNSPLHF.